These 27 T cell receptor beta chains were all obtained from the same sample, sequenced in a study of shared clonotypes between healthy human individuals. TCRdb keeps only in-frame clones here, not all; method: immunoSEQ multiplex PCR. This sample carries over a million clones, about 84% of them seen once, and the ten largest clones take around 0.47%. The source material was memory CD4+ T cells from PBMCs. Documented subset: CD45RA-negative fraction. The receptor source for this set is a man younger than 30 in good health. Some clones in this sample may be carry-over from other donors' samples.

The J gene is TRBJ1-5, the V gene TRBV18, with 11 nucleotides matching TRBD1. CDR3 length: 15 residues. Germline V gene lookup returns CDR1 KGHSH and CDR2 LQKENI. The trim removed 4 bases at V and 3 bases at J, leaving 2 bases unmatched. The CDR3 DNA is TGTGCCAGCTCACAGGGACAGGGGGACAATCAGCCCCAGCATTTT. This codes for CASSQGQGDNQPQHF.

CDR3 sequence reads: CASSRDRGAWSNQPQHF. The CDR3 DNA reads TGTGCCAGTAGTAGAGACAGGGGCGCCTGGAGCAATCAGCCCCAGCATTTT. The V call is TRBV19, the J call TRBJ1-5; 8 bases fit TRBD1. Germline V gene lookup returns CDR1 LNHDA and CDR2 SQIVND (reference sequence). This CDR3 has 17 amino acids. Germline trimming cut 4 bases from V and 1 base from J; bases unmatched to any gene: 9.

This rearrangement joins TRBV4-1 to TRBJ2-5; weak D call: TRBD1 (5 bases). In germline, CDR1 is MGHRA, CDR2 YSYEKL. The CDR3 loop spans 13 amino acids. The V end was cut by 0 bases, the J end by 12 bases, with 14 bases between. The CDR3 coding sequence is TGCGCCAGCAGCCAAGATCCCGACAGCAGGGAGTACTTC. This encodes CASSQDPDSREYF.

The chain uses TRBV9 and TRBJ2-7, with 12 bases matching TRBD2. The CDR3 sequence is 14 residues long. V lost 3 bases, J lost 3 bases, and 1 base stayed unmatched. The germline gives CDR1 SGDLS, CDR2 YYNGEE. In nucleotides, the CDR3 is TGTGCCAGCAGCGCGACTAGCGGGAGCTACGAGCAGTACTTC. It yields the protein CASSATSGSYEQYF. Full variable domain (remainder filled in from reference TRBV9 and TRBJ2-7): DSGVTQTPKHLITATGQRVTLRCSPRSGDLSVYWYQQSLDQGLQFLIQYYNGEERAKGNILERFSAQQFPDLHSELNLSSLELGDSALYFCASSATSGSYEQYFGPGTRLTVT.

Notes on this clone: The sample carries other DNA sequences with the same CDR3. This sequence joins TRBV20-1 and TRBJ2-5; no definite D call. The CDR3 length is 11 residues. V was cut by 5 bases and J by 5 bases, with 9 bases left in between. CDR1 is DFQATT, CDR2 SNEGSKA, per germline (reference sequence). CDR3 protein: CSAGIGETQYF. The CDR3 region has the DNA TGCAGTGCTGGGATCGGTGAGACCCAGTACTTC.

The chain employs TRBV28 and TRBJ2-6, with D uncertain. This CDR3 is built from 15 residues. Germline V gives CDR1 MDHEN, CDR2 SYDVKM. V shed 7 bases and J shed 2 bases, with 12 bases lying between them. In DNA, the CDR3 is TGTGCCAGCACTCTAAGGACGGCTGGGGCCAACGTCCTGACTTTC. This sequence encodes CASTLRTAGANVLTF.

V is TRBV5-1 and J is TRBJ1-2, with a possible D match to TRBD1 (6 bases). This CDR3 is built from 12 residues. V was trimmed by 4 bases and J by 6 bases, leaving 10 bases between them. Germline assignment: CDR1 SGHRS and CDR2 YFSETQ. The CDR3 reads CASSVQGDGYTF. For the CDR3, the DNA is TGCGCCAGCAGCGTACAGGGAGATGGCTACACCTTC. Full variable domain (rest looked up from reference TRBV5-1 and TRBJ1-2): KAGVTQTPRYLIKTRGQQVTLSCSPISGHRSVSWYQQTPGQGLQFLFEYFSETQRNKGNFPGRFSGRQFSNSRSEMNVSTLELGDSALYLCASSVQGDGYTFGSGTRLTVV.

This rearrangement joins TRBV7-8 to TRBJ2-7; possibly TRBD1 or TRBD2 for D (5 bases each). The CDR3 spans 12 residues. The germline V gene has CDR1 SGHVS and CDR2 FQNEAQ. V lost 4 bases and J 7 bases, leaving 11 bases between the germline ends. The CDR3 is CASSSDTGEQYF. CDR3 bases: TGTGCCAGCAGCTCGGACACGGGGGAGCAGTACTTC. Full variable domain (remainder filled in from reference TRBV7-8 and TRBJ2-7): GAGVSQSPRYKVAKRGQDVALRCDPISGHVSLFWYQQALGQGPEFLTYFQNEAQLDKSGLPSDRFFAERPEGSVSTLKIQRTQQEDSAVYLCASSSDTGEQYFGPGTRLTVT.

The rearrangement joins TRBV7-2 to TRBJ2-3; 7 bases line up with TRBD2. Trimming removed 2 bases from V and 0 bases from J; junction bases left unmatched: 2. Germline assignment: CDR1 SGHTA and CDR2 FQGNSA. This CDR3 spans 15 amino acids. The CDR3 reads CASSLQRDSTDTQYF. CDR3 sequence (DNA): TGTGCCAGCAGCTTACAGCGGGATAGCACAGATACGCAGTATTTT.

This chain connects TRBV4-2 to TRBJ2-7; TRBD2 matches at 8 bases. Unmatched junction bases numbered 17, after V lost 4 bases and J lost 3 bases. This CDR3 is built from 18 residues. Per germline, CDR1 LGHNA and CDR2 YNFKEQ. The CDR3 spells CASSLQHTVSGKVYEQYF. CDR3 sequence (DNA): TGTGCCAGCAGCCTACAACATACCGTTAGCGGGAAGGTCTACGAGCAGTACTTC.

The V gene is TRBV28, the J gene TRBJ1-2, with no clear D. The CDR3 is 16 amino acids. Germline V lookup: CDR1 MDHEN, CDR2 SYDVKM. The V end lost 1 base, the J end lost 1 base, and 13 bases lay between the germline ends. CDR3 in DNA: TGTGCCAGCAGTTTATTCTCTCCCCGATTTAACTATGGCTACACCTTC. This translates into CASSLFSPRFNYGYTF.

J is TRBJ2-4 and V is TRBV4-3; D remains unclear. CDR3 length: 15 residues. Germline V CDR1 and CDR2: LGHNA, YSLEER. The V end was cut by 0 bases, the J end by 2 bases, with 8 bases between. CDR3 sequence reads: CASSQDQWPKNIQYF. DNA for the CDR3: TGCGCCAGCAGCCAAGATCAGTGGCCCAAAAACATTCAGTACTTC.

This clone was counted only a few times. V is TRBV21-1 and J is TRBJ2-5; the table's D call, TRBD1, has no DNA check behind it. TRBV21-1 is reported as a pseudogene. This CDR3 is built from 15 residues. Written as DNA, the CDR3 is TGTGCCAGCAGCAAAGTAGGGGAAGTTGGGGAGACCCAGTACTTC. Its translation: CASSKVGEVGETQYF.

A word on this clone: Other DNA sequences in this sample translate to the same CDR3. The gene calls are TRBV28 and TRBJ1-4; the D gene is possibly TRBD1 (6 bases). The CDR3 runs 12 residues. The V end was cut by 6 bases, the J end by 5 bases, with 7 bases between. CDR1 is MDHEN, CDR2 SYDVKM, per germline. CDR3 bases: TGTGCCAGCAGCAGGGGAAATGAAAAACTGTTTTTT. It yields the protein CASSRGNEKLFF.

This clone has ten or more counts. CDR3 loop: CASSFVSHQPQHF. CDR3 DNA sequence: TGTGCCAGCAGTTTCGTCTCTCATCAGCCCCAGCATTTT. This sequence joins TRBV28 and TRBJ1-5, with no clear D. The germline gives CDR1 MDHEN, CDR2 SYDVKM. The CDR3 has 13 residues. V lost 3 bases to trimming and J lost 5 bases, with 8 bases between them.

In its sample, this clone was seen a few times. V gene TRBV5-6 combines with J gene TRBJ2-3, with D hard to call. V was cut by 5 bases and J by 1 base, with 11 bases left in between. Per germline, CDR1 SGHDT and CDR2 YYEEEE. This CDR3 is built from 14 residues. The CDR3 DNA follows: TGTGCCAGCAGGGGATCTTTTCGCACAGATACGCAGTATTTT. Translation: CASRGSFRTDTQYF. Based on the CDR3 plus reference TRBV5-6 and TRBJ2-3, the full variable domain is DAGVTQSPTHLIKTRGQQVTLRCSPKSGHDTVSWYQQALGQGPQFIFQYYEEEERQRGNFPDRFSGHQFPNYSSELNVNALLLGDSALYLCASRGSFRTDTQYFGPGTRLTVL.

The chain uses TRBV5-5 and TRBJ2-1; tentatively, D is TRBD1 or TRBD2 (5 bases each). The CDR3 loop spans 14 amino acids. Trimming shortened V by 0 bases and J by 7 bases, and 11 bases separated the two germline ends. Germline V lookup: CDR1 SGHKS, CDR2 YYEKEE (reference sequence). The CDR3 reads CASSLGAAGNEQFF. The CDR3 DNA sequence: TGTGCCAGCAGCTTGGGAGCGGCAGGGAATGAGCAGTTCTTC.

V and J are TRBV18 and TRBJ1-1; TRBD1 aligns across 10 bases. There are 15 residues in the CDR3. Germline CDR1 KGHSH, CDR2 LQKENI. The V and J ends lost 3 bases and 5 bases, in that order; junction bases with no gene match: 6. The CDR3 loop is CASSPYGQGGTEAFF. The CDR3 region has the DNA TGTGCCAGCTCACCTTATGGACAGGGGGGGACTGAAGCTTTCTTT.

The chain uses TRBV7-2 and TRBJ2-1; unclear D gene. Germline CDR1 and CDR2: SGHTA and FQGNSA. The CDR3 totals 13 residues. V was cut by 3 bases and J by 6 bases, with 9 bases left in between. CDR3 amino acids: CASSFSELNEQFF. DNA for the CDR3: TGTGCCAGCAGCTTTTCCGAGCTCAATGAGCAGTTCTTC.

The chain recombines TRBV7-6 with TRBJ2-3; 9 nucleotides agree with TRBD2. Germline V gene lookup returns CDR1 SGHVS and CDR2 FNYEAQ. After removal of 3 bases from V and 2 bases from J, the junction contained 6 bases not matched to a gene. The CDR3 totals 16 residues. For the CDR3, the DNA is TGTGCCAGCAGCTTCCTGACTAGCGGAACCACAGATACGCAGTATTTT. This sequence encodes CASSFLTSGTTDTQYF. The complete variable domain, with remaining parts taken from reference TRBV7-6 and TRBJ2-3, reads GAGVSQSPRYKVTKRGQDVALRCDPISGHVSLYWYRQALGQGPEFLTYFNYEAQQDKSGLPNDRFSAERPEGSISTLTIQRTEQRDSAMYRCASSFLTSGTTDTQYFGPGTRLTVL.

V and J are TRBV27 and TRBJ1-5; the D gene is possibly TRBD1 (6 bases). CDR1 MNHEY and CDR2 SMNVEV come from the germline V gene (reference sequence). Trimming removed 3 bases from V and 0 bases from J, with 12 bases in between. This CDR3 spans 16 amino acids. CDR3 amino acids: CASSFGGGSSNQPQHF. CDR3 coding DNA: TGTGCCAGCAGTTTCGGGGGCGGAAGTAGCAATCAGCCCCAGCATTTT.

Only a few counts were recorded for this clone. This sequence joins TRBV4-1 and TRBJ2-6, with 8 bases that match TRBD1. Per germline, CDR1 MGHRA and CDR2 YSYEKL. This CDR3 is built from 17 residues. The V segment lost 1 base and the J segment 0 bases; nucleotides outside the gene matches: 2. Here the CDR3 reads CASSQGDRFSGANVLTF. As DNA, the CDR3 is TGCGCCAGCAGCCAAGGGGACAGGTTCTCTGGGGCCAACGTCCTGACTTTC.

The CDR3 loop reads CASSLTGATGNTIYF. The CDR3 DNA follows: TGTGCCAGCAGCTTAACGGGGGCCACTGGAAACACCATATATTTT. The chain recombines TRBV11-3 with TRBJ1-3, with D tentatively TRBD1 (6 bases). The ends were cut back, 2 bases at V and 2 bases at J, with 10 bases in the middle. Germline CDR1 SGHNT, CDR2 YENEEA. The CDR3 is 15 amino acids.

The chain joins TRBV4-2 to TRBJ1-1; D uncertain. This CDR3 spans 14 amino acids. V lost 4 bases and J 1 base, leaving 10 bases between the germline ends. The germline gives CDR1 LGHNA, CDR2 YNFKEQ. The CDR3 reads CASSLGPTNTEAFF. The DNA for the CDR3 is TGTGCCAGCAGCCTCGGTCCCACGAACACTGAAGCTTTCTTT.

The gene calls are TRBV30 and TRBJ1-6, with D possibly TRBD1 on 5 matching bases. The CDR3 runs 14 residues. V was pared by 2 bases and J by 4 bases, with 9 bases between. The germline V gene encodes CDR1 GTSNPN and CDR2 SVGIG (reference sequence). As DNA, the CDR3 is TGTGCCTGGAGTCTGGCAGGGTATAATTCACCCCTCCACTTT. It translates to CAWSLAGYNSPLHF. The whole variable domain, filled in from reference TRBV30 and TRBJ1-6, reads SQTIHQWPATLVQPVGSPLSLECTVEGTSNPNLYWYRQAAGRGLQLLFYSVGIGQISSEVPQNLSASRPQDRQFILSSKKLLLSDSGFYLCAWSLAGYNSPLHFGNGTRLTVT.

The CDR3 DNA reads as TGTGCCAGCAGTTTGCGGGAGACGAACACCGGGGAGCTGTTTTTT. It yields the protein CASSLRETNTGELFF. This chain links TRBV6-5 with TRBJ2-2; TRBD2 aligns across 7 bases. The CDR3 totals 15 residues. The V segment lost 4 bases and the J segment 0 bases; nucleotides outside the gene matches: 2. CDR1 is MNHEY, CDR2 SVGAGI, per germline.

This clone was seen just once. The chain is built from TRBV5-6 and TRBJ1-4, with TRBD1 as a possible D gene (6 bases). The CDR3 has 14 residues. V was cut by 4 bases and J by 8 bases, with 15 bases left in between. In germline, CDR1 is SGHDT, CDR2 YYEEEE. This chain's CDR3 is CASSPGQMGEKLFF. The CDR3 DNA reads TGTGCCAGCAGCCCCGGACAGATGGGGGAAAAACTGTTTTTT. The full variable domain, its missing parts supplied by reference TRBV5-6 and TRBJ1-4, is DAGVTQSPTHLIKTRGQQVTLRCSPKSGHDTVSWYQQALGQGPQFIFQYYEEEERQRGNFPDRFSGHQFPNYSSELNVNALLLGDSALYLCASSPGQMGEKLFFGSGTQLSVL.